This T cell receptor beta chain was captured by sequencing in a study of CD8 T cells in Susac syndrome. CDR1 and CDR2 from the germline V gene are PRHDT and FYEKMQ (reference sequence). V trimming: 4 bases; J trimming: 3 bases; junction bases outside the gene matches: 6. The CDR3 length is 16 residues. Random hexamers were used to reverse transcribe roughly 0.45 to 1 ug of RNA. The method of amplification for TCR beta CDR3 was immunoSEQ multiplex PCR, covering 54 Vbeta and 13 Jbeta. Each CDR3 protein gets one entry after TCRdb re-called the immunoSEQ multiplex PCR reads with MiXCR. The sample records 130,000 or so distinct CDR3 sequences, around 91% being singletons.

The TCR sequence derives from a human donor with multiple sclerosis. Sequencing was carried out using CD8+ T cells from PBMCs. The rearrangement uses TRBV13 and TRBJ2-1; 10 bases align to TRBD2. This chain's CDR3 is CASSSFSGRGYNEQFF. The CDR3 DNA is TGTGCCAGCAGCTCCTTCAGCGGGAGGGGCTACAATGAGCAGTTCTTC.